The TCR beta chain described here comes from a study of shared clonotypes between healthy human individuals. Study-wide context: Participating donors consisted of two women and a few men aged 18 to 49.

CDR3 length: 15 residues. Germline V gene data show CDR1 as WSHSY and CDR2 as SAAADI. The germline V and J ends were trimmed by 5 bases and 3 bases, with 16 bases remaining between them. Subsets obtained from CD4+ cells comprised CD45RA+ naive and CD45RA-negative memory cells. Repertoires were generated with immunoSEQ multiplex PCR, while TCRdb's copy carries only in-frame clones and drops some. The table records 2.3 million or so clones, approximately 93% of them present only once. The sample comprised naive CD4+ T cells from PBMCs. Subset described: CD45RA+ positively selected. This TCR was sampled from a man in his late teens or twenties in good health. Some clones in this sample may be carry-over from other donors' samples. The chain joins TRBV10-2 to TRBJ2-5; D ambiguous. CDR3 sequence: CASSFAASPKETQYF. The CDR3 nucleotides read TGCGCCAGCAGTTTCGCGGCGTCGCCTAAAGAGACCCAGTACTTC.